This T cell receptor beta chain comes out of a study of glioma-infiltrating T cells. This clonotype was counted at least ten times. Amplification of TCR alpha and beta CDR3 regions from RNA used iRepertoire nested multiplex PCR. TCRdb re-called the multiplex PCR reads with MiXCR, one entry per CDR3 protein. The table records approximately 90,000 distinct CDR3 sequences, less than 30% of them present only once. Looked up from germline, CDR1 is DFQATT and CDR2 is SNEGSKA (reference sequence). The CDR3 runs 18 residues. Deletions cut 1 base from V and 0 bases from J, with 19 bases between. V and J are TRBV20-1 and TRBJ1-3, with D possibly being TRBD1 (5 bases). The TCR originated in a human donor with low-grade glioma or glioblastoma, undergoing nonglioma brain surgery, or in good health (not recorded which). The sample taken for sequencing was glioma tissue, nonneoplastic brain tissue, or PBMCs (not recorded which). The CDR3 here is CSARVAWGRRSSGNTIYF. DNA of the CDR3: TGCAGTGCTAGAGTGGCTTGGGGCAGAAGAAGCTCTGGAAACACCATATATTTT.